Listed here is a single T cell receptor beta chain. Germline values: CDR1 SNHLY, CDR2 FYNNEI. V was trimmed by 7 bases and J by 7 bases, leaving 10 bases between them. CDR3 size: 11 residues. Assay: immunoSEQ multiplex PCR; the TCRdb copy retains only in-frame clones and omits some. Of approximately 73,000 clones detected, about 92% appear once; the ten largest clones hold 0.35% to 0.45%. This sample stems from a study of technical replicates of blood from a few donors. The receptor's source is a human donor in good health. J is TRBJ1-2 and V is TRBV2; D ambiguous. Input material: T cells isolated from PBMCs. The CDR3 sequence is CASMTGSGYTF. The CDR3 region has the DNA TGTGCCAGCATGACGGGGAGTGGCTACACCTTC.